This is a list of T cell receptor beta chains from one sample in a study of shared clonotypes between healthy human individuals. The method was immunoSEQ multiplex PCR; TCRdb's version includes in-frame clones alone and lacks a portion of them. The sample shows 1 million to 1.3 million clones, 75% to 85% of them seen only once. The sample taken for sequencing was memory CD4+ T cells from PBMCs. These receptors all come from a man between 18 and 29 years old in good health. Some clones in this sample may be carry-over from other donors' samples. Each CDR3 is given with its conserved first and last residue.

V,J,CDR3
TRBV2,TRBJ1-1,CASSGHTEAFF
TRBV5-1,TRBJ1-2,CASSFVTGDYGYTF
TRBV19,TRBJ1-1,CASSTAPGGSAFF
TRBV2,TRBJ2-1,CASRGDRSYNEQFF
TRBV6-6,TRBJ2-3,CASRSGIGTDTQYF
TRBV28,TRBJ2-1,CASRTSGRYNEQFF
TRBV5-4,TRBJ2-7,CASSLGLGNYEQYF
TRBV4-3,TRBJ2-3,CASSQDLFVRGPTRTDTQYF
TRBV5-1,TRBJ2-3,CASSLEGTGQGDTQYF
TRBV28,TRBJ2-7,CASRRRTGGEDYEQYF
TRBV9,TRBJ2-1,CASSPGDGEQFF
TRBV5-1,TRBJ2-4,CASSFGIVGGGNIQYF
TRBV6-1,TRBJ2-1,CASSETSGRVDEQFF
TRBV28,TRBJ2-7,CASSSSGTEHFYEQYF
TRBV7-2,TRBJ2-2,CASSQRTGELFF
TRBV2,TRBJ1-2,CASSSSGPREGYTF
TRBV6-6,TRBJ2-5,CASSYFQDQETQYF
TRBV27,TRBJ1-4,CASSLYGTGGGFNEKLFF
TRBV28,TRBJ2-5,CASSSRQGAWETQYF
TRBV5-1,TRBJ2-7,CASSFKFHPELVYEQYF
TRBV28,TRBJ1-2,CASSFKNGYTF
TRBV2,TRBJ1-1,CASSEQGFVNTEAFF
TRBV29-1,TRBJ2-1,CSVEFSRSYNEQFF
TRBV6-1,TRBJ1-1,CASSGGGRARGTEAFF
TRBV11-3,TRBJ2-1,CASSLDPHSGGIGNEQFF
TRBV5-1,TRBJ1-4,CASSLDPGANSEKLFF
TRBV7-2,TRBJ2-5,CASSLDVVLETQYF
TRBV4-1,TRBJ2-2,CASSQGSLNTGELFF
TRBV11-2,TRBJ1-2,CASSWSRDSSYGYTF
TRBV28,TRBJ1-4,CASSSLARTWEKLFF
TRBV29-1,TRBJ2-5,CSVVTRAYQETQYF
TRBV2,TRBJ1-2,CASSDIRGRLGYTF
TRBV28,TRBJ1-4,CASTPGGHRNF
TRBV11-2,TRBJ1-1,CASSLDRHTEAFF
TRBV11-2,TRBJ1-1,CASSFIASGFAEAFF
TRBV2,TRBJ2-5,CASSDSVGTQYF
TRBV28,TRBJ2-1,CASTRQGSSYNEQFF
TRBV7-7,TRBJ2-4,CASSSSPGGIQYF
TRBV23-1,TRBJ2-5,CASSQWANQETQYF
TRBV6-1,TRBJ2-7,CASSLAGGYEQYF
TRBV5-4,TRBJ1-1,CASSFQGGNTEAFF
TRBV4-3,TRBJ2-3,CASSQDLSTGADTQYF
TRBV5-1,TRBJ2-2,CASSGSSGTLGELFF
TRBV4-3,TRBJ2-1,CASSQVGGIGTNEQFF
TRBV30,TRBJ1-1,CAWRDRYRARNTEAFF
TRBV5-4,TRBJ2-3,CASSLGTSGSPTDTQYF
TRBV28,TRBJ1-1,CASSLTGWEGTEAFF
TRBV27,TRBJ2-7,CASGRTFDEQYF
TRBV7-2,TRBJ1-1,CASSFSLLGANTEAFF
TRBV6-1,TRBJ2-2,CASRRELNTGELFF
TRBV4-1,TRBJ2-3,CASSQGDGSTDTQYF
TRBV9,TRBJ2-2,CASSTANTGELFF
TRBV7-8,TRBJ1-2,CASSLDGRALYGYTF